This TCR beta chain came from a study of tumor and adjacent non-tumor tissue in lung cancer. Study-wide background: Patients comprised approximately eleven adenocarcinoma, a couple of squamous cell carcinoma and 1 small cell lung cancer.

No cell sorting was done before RNA was extracted from the tissue. This clonotype has a count of ten or more. Its antigen is still unknown. Study-level results: Tumor repertoires had a smaller top 100 clone share than normal lung.

A modified ARM-PCR protocol with three rounds of nested PCR amplified TCRbeta. Each CDR3 protein is one row after TCRdb ran MiXCR on the multiplex PCR reads. The data hold 65,000 to 95,000 distinct CDR3 sequences, with 65% to 75% observed a single time. The sample was lung tumor tissue. This TCR was sampled from a woman in her 70s with non-small cell lung cancer.

The CDR3 nucleotides are TGTGCCAGCAGCAAAGGACTAACCCAAGAGACCCAGTACTTC. Its translation is CASSKGLTQETQYF. This chain links TRBV28 with TRBJ2-5, with D perhaps matching TRBD2 (6 bases). The CDR3 has 14 residues. V was clipped by 6 bases and J by 1 base, with 12 bases between them. CDR1 is MDHEN and CDR2 is SYDVKM in the germline V gene.